The 25 T cell receptor beta chains presented below share a single source sample, sequenced in a study of blood T cell repertoires in COVID-19 (dated by TCRdb to the early 2020s). Receptor libraries were prepared by the immunoSEQ multiplex PCR assay. Imported from immuneACCESS, the table was reduced by TCRdb to in-frame sequences with V and J called. These copies leave out some clones; in studies compared against another copy, an unresolved V gene accounts for under half, and the cause of the remainder is not known. The sample includes approximately 140,000 clones, with about 84% observed a single time. Around 13% of the sample goes to the ten largest clones. Sequenced material: peripheral blood. These receptors were taken from a man aged 55 to 69 with active or convalescent COVID-19.

This clone was seen more than once but under ten times. This chain joins TRBV9 and TRBJ2-3, with 8 bases identical to TRBD2. Germline trimming cut 8 bases from V and 1 base from J; bases unmatched to any gene: 3. The CDR3 length is 13 residues. Germline-derived CDR1 and CDR2 are SGDLS and YYNGEE. CDR3 nucleotides: TGTGCCAGTGGGACTAGGCGCACAGATACGCAGTATTTT. Translated: CASGTRRTDTQYF.

The chain uses TRBV4-1 and TRBJ2-2, with 13 bases lining up with TRBD2. Germline V gene sequence: CDR1 MGHRA, CDR2 YSYEKL. Unmatched junction bases numbered 5, after V lost 0 bases and J lost 4 bases. CDR3 length: 18 amino acids. CDR3 region: CASSQDGLAGVGTGELFF. The CDR3 DNA reads TGCGCCAGCAGCCAAGATGGACTAGCGGGAGTAGGCACCGGGGAGCTGTTTTTT.

This clone was seen just once. CDR3: CASSLGRTFAGYTF. CDR3 sequence (DNA): TGTGCCAGCAGCTTGGGGAGGACCTTCGCTGGCTACACCTTC. This chain links TRBV5-4 with TRBJ1-2; no reliable D call. The V end lost 0 bases, the J end lost 7 bases, and 13 bases lay between the germline ends. Germline V gene sequence: CDR1 SGHNT, CDR2 YYREEE (reference sequence). This CDR3 is 14 amino acids long.

The chain recombines TRBV18 with TRBJ1-1; D is unclear. Trimming pared 5 bases from V and 0 bases from J, leaving 16 bases between. The CDR3 consists of 16 residues. The germline V gene encodes CDR1 KGHSH and CDR2 LQKENI. CDR3 bases: TGTGCCAGCTCAGCTATGGTTCGCCTTATGAACACTGAAGCTTTCTTT. Translation gives CASSAMVRLMNTEAFF.

This clone has just a few counts. This CDR3 reads CASSDSGDNGELFF. In DNA, the CDR3 is TGCGCCAGCAGCGATAGCGGGGACAACGGGGAGCTGTTTTTT. The V call is TRBV5-1, the J call TRBJ2-2, with 8 bases fitting TRBD2. CDR1 and CDR2 from the germline V gene are SGHRS and YFSETQ. Trimming at V came to 4 bases and at J to 7 bases, leaving 6 bases not matched to a gene. This CDR3 region has 14 residues.

The chain is built from TRBV19 and TRBJ1-2; 9 bases match TRBD1. J was trimmed by 7 bases and V by 4 bases; bases with no gene match: 10. The CDR3 totals 15 residues. Germline V gene sequence: CDR1 LNHDA, CDR2 SQIVND (reference sequence). The CDR3, as DNA: TGTGCCAGTAGTACCCGGACAGGGGCGCCTTTTGGCTACACCTTC. This codes for CASSTRTGAPFGYTF.

This clone has just a few counts. V gene TRBV4-1 combines with J gene TRBJ2-3; D may be TRBD1 (6 bases). V was shortened by 1 base and J by 6 bases, with 14 bases between the two germline ends. The CDR3 is made up of 15 amino acids. Germline V gene sequence: CDR1 MGHRA, CDR2 YSYEKL. This chain's CDR3 is CASSQGAGARDTQYF. The CDR3 DNA is TGCGCCAGCAGCCAAGGTGCAGGGGCTCGGGATACGCAGTATTTT.

Only a few counts were recorded for this clone. The gene calls are TRBV5-1 and TRBJ2-5; 7 bases agree with TRBD1. Unmatched junction bases numbered 6, after V lost 0 bases and J lost 4 bases. Germline CDR1 and CDR2: SGHRS and YFSETQ. The CDR3 has 15 residues. The CDR3 DNA sequence: TGCGCCAGCAGCTTGGCCGGGACAGATAGAGAGACCCAGTACTTC. Encoded protein: CASSLAGTDRETQYF.

V usage is TRBV18 and J usage is TRBJ1-2; TRBD1 agrees at 8 bases. Germline assignment: CDR1 KGHSH and CDR2 LQKENI. The CDR3 covers 14 residues. V was pared by 5 bases and J by 8 bases, with 10 bases of the junction left unmatched. The DNA of the CDR3 is TGTGCCAGCTCATCGGACAGGGATGGTGGAGGCTACACCTTC. The encoded protein is CASSSDRDGGGYTF.

The CDR3 region is CASSLTGELHNEQFF. CDR3 nucleotide sequence: TGCGCCAGCAGCTTGACCGGGGAATTACACAATGAGCAGTTCTTC. V usage is TRBV5-1 and J usage is TRBJ2-1; D perhaps matches TRBD2 (5 bases). There are 15 residues in the CDR3. V lost 1 base to trimming and J lost 5 bases, with 13 bases between them. Germline assignment: CDR1 SGHRS and CDR2 YFSETQ.

The chain combines TRBV18 with TRBJ2-7; 10 positions match TRBD1. The length of the CDR3 is 16 residues. J gave up 5 bases and V 6 bases, and 13 bases lay outside the gene matches. Germline V gene data show CDR1 as KGHSH and CDR2 as LQKENI. CDR3 amino acids: CASSHSTPGTGDEQYF. CDR3 coding DNA: TGTGCCAGCTCTCACTCAACCCCCGGGACAGGGGACGAGCAGTACTTC.

CDR3 region: CASSMTSDNNEQFF. CDR3 DNA sequence: TGTGCCAGCAGCATGACTAGCGATAACAATGAGCAGTTCTTC. This rearrangement joins TRBV7-3 to TRBJ2-1; 8 bases map to TRBD2. The trim removed 5 bases at V and 5 bases at J, leaving 5 bases unmatched. The CDR3 is 14 residues long. Germline V lookup: CDR1 SGHTA, CDR2 FQGTGA.

This clone was seen only a few times. The chain links TRBV20-1 to TRBJ1-2; D unresolved. V was clipped by 6 bases and J by 8 bases, with 16 bases between them. This CDR3 contains 12 residues. Germline V lookup: CDR1 DFQATT, CDR2 SNEGSKA (reference sequence). The CDR3 nucleotides are TGCAGTGCCAGTAAACCCGGAGAGGGCTACACCTTC. Translated, it gives CSASKPGEGYTF.

The chain employs TRBV6-1 and TRBJ2-1; weak D call: TRBD2 (5 bases). V lost 3 bases, J lost 9 bases, and 6 bases lay in between. The length of the CDR3 is 11 residues. Germline CDR1 reads MNHNS; CDR2 reads SASEGT. The CDR3 is CASSDGGEQFF. Here the CDR3 DNA reads TGTGCCAGCAGTGACGGAGGTGAGCAGTTCTTC.

This clone was counted a few times. J is TRBJ1-2 and V is TRBV19, with 9 bases identical to TRBD1. The CDR3 is made up of 14 amino acids. V gave up 5 bases and J gave up 7 bases; unmatched junction bases: 8. Germline V lookup: CDR1 LNHDA, CDR2 SQIVND (reference sequence). For the CDR3, the DNA is TGTGCCAGTAGTTTCGACAGGGGGAGGTCTGGCTACACCTTC. This translates into CASSFDRGRSGYTF.

The chain carries TRBV9 and TRBJ2-5; a possible D gene is TRBD1 (5 bases). The CDR3 runs to 14 residues. Per germline, CDR1 SGDLS and CDR2 YYNGEE. The V end lost 0 bases, the J end lost 5 bases, and 11 bases lay between the germline ends. The CDR3 DNA follows: TGTGCCAGCAGCGTAGCCCAGGGTGGGGAGACCCAGTACTTC. The encoded protein is CASSVAQGGETQYF.

This clone was recorded once. This chain links TRBV3-1 (or the pseudogene TRBV3-2) with TRBJ1-4; D remains ambiguous. Germline V gene data show CDR1 as LGHDT and CDR2 as YNNKEL (reference sequence). This CDR3 comprises 13 residues. Trimming left V 4 bases short and J 7 bases short, with 10 bases between. The CDR3 protein is CASSPKSGEKLFF. CDR3 bases: TGTGCCAGCAGCCCAAAGTCGGGTGAAAAACTGTTTTTT.

This clone has only a few counts. The chain links TRBV28 to TRBJ1-1; D gene unclear. CDR3 length: 16 amino acids. The germline V and J ends were trimmed by 6 bases and 1 base, with 18 bases remaining between them. The V gene's germline CDR1 is MDHEN and CDR2 SYDVKM. The DNA for the CDR3 is TGTGCCAGCAGGACGGGGAGTCTAGTTTGGAACACTGAAGCTTTCTTT. It translates to CASRTGSLVWNTEAFF.

The chain combines TRBV7-9 with TRBJ2-1, with 10 nucleotides matching TRBD2. V was pared by 3 bases and J by 3 bases, with 11 bases of the junction left unmatched. Germline V CDR1 and CDR2: SEHNR, FQNEAQ (reference sequence). The length of the CDR3 is 18 residues. DNA of the CDR3: TGTGCCAGCAGCTTCCTAGCGGGAGATTTTTTTAACTACAATGAGCAGTTCTTC. Residues: CASSFLAGDFFNYNEQFF.

The chain recombines TRBV2 with TRBJ2-1; 10 bases agree with TRBD1. V gave up 6 bases and J gave up 8 bases; unmatched junction bases: 1. This CDR3 has 12 residues. Germline V gene lookup returns CDR1 SNHLY and CDR2 FYNNEI. CDR3 nucleotide sequence: TGTGCCAGCAGGGACAGGGGGGATGAGCAGTTCTTC. Encoded protein: CASRDRGDEQFF.

The rearrangement uses TRBV7-9 and TRBJ2-7, with D uncertain. Trimming removed 7 bases at V and 1 base at J, with 17 bases between. The CDR3 sequence is 15 residues long. Germline lookup yields CDR1 SEHNR and CDR2 FQNEAQ (reference sequence). The CDR3 sequence: CASTPRLAGSYEQYF. DNA of the CDR3: TGTGCCAGCACCCCCCGGTTGGCAGGATCCTACGAGCAGTACTTC.

The chain recombines TRBV5-1 with TRBJ1-4, with 12 positions matching TRBD1. Germline trimming cut 4 bases from V and 10 bases from J; bases unmatched to any gene: 8. The CDR3 runs 15 residues. Germline CDR1 and CDR2: SGHRS and YFSETQ. In DNA form, the CDR3 reads TGCGCCAGCAGCCGTTCAGGGACAGGGGGCAGAAAACTGTTTTTT. As protein: CASSRSGTGGRKLFF.

The CDR3 loop is CASSFGTSGSTGELFF. The DNA for the CDR3 is TGCGCCAGCAGCTTTGGGACTAGCGGATCCACCGGGGAGCTGTTTTTT. This chain links TRBV5-1 with TRBJ2-2; the match to TRBD2 covers 11 bases. The CDR3 is 16 amino acids. After removal of 2 bases from V and 4 bases from J, the junction contained 4 bases not matched to a gene. Germline CDR1 reads SGHRS; CDR2 reads YFSETQ.

The chain couples TRBV4-1 to TRBJ2-5; D gene unclear. Germline loops: CDR1 MGHRA, CDR2 YSYEKL. The CDR3 runs to 11 residues. Trimming pared 1 base from V and 7 bases from J, leaving 4 bases between. CDR3 in DNA: TGCGCCAGCAGCCAAGCGGGGACCCAGTACTTC. Protein sequence: CASSQAGTQYF.

This clone appeared a few times. J is TRBJ1-1 and V is TRBV2; D unresolved. Germline lookup yields CDR1 SNHLY and CDR2 FYNNEI. The CDR3 runs 13 residues. Trimming shortened V by 3 bases and J by 4 bases, and 9 bases separated the two germline ends. CDR3 protein: CASSEEGGTEAFF. The CDR3 DNA sequence: TGTGCCAGCAGTGAGGAGGGAGGCACTGAAGCTTTCTTT.